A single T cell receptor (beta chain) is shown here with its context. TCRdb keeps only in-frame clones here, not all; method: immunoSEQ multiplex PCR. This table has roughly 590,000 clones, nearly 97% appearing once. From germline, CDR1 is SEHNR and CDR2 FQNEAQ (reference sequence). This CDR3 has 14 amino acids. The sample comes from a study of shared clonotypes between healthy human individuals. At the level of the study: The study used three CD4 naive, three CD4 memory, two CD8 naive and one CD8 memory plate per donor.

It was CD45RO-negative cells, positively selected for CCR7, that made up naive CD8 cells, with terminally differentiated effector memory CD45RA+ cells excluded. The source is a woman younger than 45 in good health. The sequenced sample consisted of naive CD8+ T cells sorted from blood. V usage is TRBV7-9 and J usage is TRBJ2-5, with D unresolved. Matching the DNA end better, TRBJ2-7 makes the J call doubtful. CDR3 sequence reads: CASSLGPGSYEQYF. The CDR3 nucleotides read TGTGCCAGCAGCTTAGGGCCAGGCTCGTACGAGCAGTACTTC.